These T cell receptor beta chains were read from a single sample in a study of CD8 T cells in ankylosing spondylitis. A single record per CDR3 protein comes from TCRdb applying MiXCR to the 5' RACE reads. Of about 360,000 distinct CDR3 sequences listed, roughly 15% are singletons. Sequenced input: blood, either unsorted or a sorted T cell fraction (not recorded which). Receptors were obtained from a male donor with ankylosing spondylitis or in good health (not recorded which). Each CDR3 is given with its conserved first and last residue. The D gene is left open where the match is weak. The size entry is marked missing in some rows and otherwise reads once, few, many or a size class.

D	V	J	size	CDR3	DNA
NA	TRBV12-3/TRBV12-4	TRBJ1-5	few	CASRTQGLTQHF	TGTGCCAGCCGGACACAGGGCCTGACCCAGCATTTT
NA	TRBV29-1	TRBJ1-5	many	CSVGGDGQPQHF	TGCAGCGTTGGTGGAGACGGACAGCCCCAGCATTTT
NA	TRBV7-6	TRBJ2-7	NA	CASSLVEDTRYEQYF	TGTGCCAGCAGCTTAGTAGAGGACACCCGCTACGAGCAGTACTTC
NA	TRBV29-1	TRBJ2-3	NA	CSVEEGARGNTQYF	TGCAGCGTTGAAGAGGGGGCGAGGGGAAATACGCAGTATTTT
NA	TRBV7-8	TRBJ1-1	NA	CASSVRGSNTEAFF	TGTGCCAGCAGCGTCAGGGGCTCGAACACTGAAGCTTTCTTT
NA	TRBV6-1	TRBJ1-1	many	CASSAGLTGRLAFF	TGTGCCAGCAGTGCTGGGCTCACTGGGCGATTAGCTTTCTTT
TRBD2	TRBV5-1	TRBJ2-7	NA	CASSAGGRAYEQYF	TGCGCCAGCAGCGCCGGCGGGAGAGCTTACGAGCAGTACTTC
TRBD1	TRBV5-6	TRBJ2-1	NA	CASSLDRGQFYNEQFF	TGTGCCAGCAGCTTGGACAGGGGACAATTCTACAATGAGCAGTTCTTC
NA	TRBV25-1	TRBJ2-1	NA	CASSEVGGLRVSYNEQFF	TGTGCCAGCAGTGAAGTCGGTGGGCTTCGGGTGTCCTACAATGAGCAGTTCTTC
NA	TRBV5-1	TRBJ2-3	few	CASSVLDDTQYF	TGCGCCAGCAGCGTACTAGATGATACGCAGTATTTT
TRBD1	TRBV5-1	TRBJ1-2	few	CASSLEGQGAYGYTF	TGCGCCAGCAGCTTGGAGGGACAGGGAGCCTATGGCTACACCTTC
NA	TRBV3-1	TRBJ2-7	few	CASSHIGGGRYEQYF	TGTGCCAGCAGCCATATTGGAGGGGGCAGATACGAGCAGTACTTC
TRBD2	TRBV4-1	TRBJ2-1	few	CASSPMWTSSGYNEQFF	TGCGCCAGCAGCCCAATGTGGACTAGCTCTGGGTACAATGAGCAGTTCTTC